This T cell receptor beta chain was captured by sequencing in a study of CD8 T cells in ankylosing spondylitis. CDR3 size: 13 residues. V was cut by 2 bases and J by 2 bases, with 7 bases left in between. This clonotype was seen only a few times. Via MiXCR, TCRdb re-called the 5' RACE reads, giving one row per CDR3 protein. The table shows 250,000 or so distinct CDR3 sequences, with about 24% occurring only once. This sequence originates from a male donor with ankylosing spondylitis or in good health (not recorded which). The sample comprised blood, either unsorted or a sorted T cell fraction (not recorded which). The chain recombines TRBV12-3 or TRBV12-4 with TRBJ2-7, with D hard to call. The CDR3 DNA is TGTGCCAGCAGTTTATACCAAGCCTACGAGCAGTACTTC. Translation: CASSLYQAYEQYF.